Sequencing of this T cell receptor beta chain was carried out in a study of shared clonotypes between healthy human individuals. The overall study: CD4 naive and memory got three plates each, CD8 naive two, CD8 memory one.

CDR3 length equals 16 residues. Germline V gene lookup returns CDR1 SGHNT and CDR2 YYREEE (reference sequence). V gave up 3 bases and J gave up 2 bases, with 17 bases separating them. As handled by the study authors: For the immunoSEQ data, sequences were junction-only without quality scores, so filtering differed. Only in-frame clones appear in the TCRdb table, and some are missing; sequencing was by immunoSEQ multiplex PCR. D and trimming were read from the DNA, whereas the V and J calls and clone size are those reported in that table. The sample has under 700,000 clones, around 95% seen once; the top ten hold approximately 0.11%. Only CD45RO-negative cells positively selected for CCR7 counted as naive CD8 cells, so terminally differentiated effector memory CD45RA+ cells were excluded. Study-wide results and caveats: Unshared clonotypes carried lower generation probabilities than those common to all four donors.

Concerning this clone: The target antigen is unknown.

This sequence joins TRBV5-4 and TRBJ2-5; possible D gene TRBD1, 5 bases. The clonotype was recovered from a woman aged 30 to 39 in good health. The material sequenced was naive CD8+ T cells sorted from blood. This CDR3 reads CASSSARRGRQETQYF. DNA for the CDR3: TGTGCCAGCAGCTCGGCTAGAAGGGGTCGGCAAGAGACCCAGTACTTC. The entire variable domain, with the rest obtained from reference TRBV5-4 and TRBJ2-5, is as follows: ETGVTQSPTHLIKTRGQQVTLRCSSQSGHNTVSWYQQALGQGPQFIFQYYREEENGRGNFPPRFSGLQFPNYSSELNVNALELDDSALYLCASSSARRGRQETQYFGPGTRLLVL.